This T cell receptor (beta chain) was recorded in a study of CXCR3-negative and CXCR3-positive naive CD8 T cells. Study-wide results and limits: CXCR3-positive naive cells carried more hydrophobic TRB CDR3s than CXCR3-negative naive cells did. Fresh PBMCs served for most assays, and CXCR3 expression fell partially after cryopreservation.

Identification of naive CD8+ T cells rested on CD45RO-CCR7+CD27+CD95- status. A note on this clonotype: Its antigen is unknown.

Through 5' RACE with UMI labels, the TRB cDNA libraries were prepared. From the 5' RACE reads, TCRdb lists one entry per CDR3 protein and no DNA. Across some 150,000 distinct CDR3 sequences, the top ten clones capture over 0.35% of the sample. The sequence was obtained from a human donor in good health. Some clones in this sample may be carry-over from other donors' samples. The sequenced material came from naive CXCR3+ CD8+ T cells from blood. Subset denoted: CD45RO-CCR7+CD27+CD95- naive CD8+ T cells expressing CXCR3 (TNR3+).

Here the CDR3 reads CASSLVGQLYEQYF. The rearrangement uses TRBV7-9 and TRBJ2-7; TCRdb's assignment of TRBD2 cannot be checked, as there is no DNA. Germline CDR1 and CDR2: SEHNR and FQNEAQ (reference sequence). The CDR3 spans 14 residues.